The clone carrying this TCR beta chain was found many times. The sample originates from a study of tumor-infiltrating lymphocytes in primary liver carcinoma. In addition to blood RNA drawn from unsorted whole blood, germline DNA was extracted. Sampling before surgery obtained 3.5 to 4 milliliters of peripheral blood. Germline CDR1 reads SQVTM; CDR2 reads ANQGSEA. CDR3 length equals 11 residues. Trimming left V 7 bases short and J 7 bases short, with 10 bases between. TCR beta cDNA came from approximately 490 ng total RNA, primed with a constant-region primer. Slightly modified ARM-PCR, run as three nested multiplex PCR rounds, produced the TCR beta libraries. The first two PCR rounds, approximately 10 cycles each, used TRBV1-TRBV30 forward primers and a C-beta reverse primer. TCRdb processed the multiplex PCR reads anew with MiXCR; each CDR3 protein has one entry. The repertoire holds approximately 300,000 distinct CDR3 sequences, with 55% to 65% as singletons.

This TCR derives from a man aged 40-49 years with primary liver carcinoma and hepatitis B virus infection. Input material: peripheral blood. This chain connects TRBV29-1 to TRBJ1-4; D call uncertain. The DNA for the CDR3 is TGCAGCGCCGGACTAGCTGAAAAACTGTTTTTT. This sequence encodes CSAGLAEKLFF.